Following are 9 T cell receptor beta chains from one sample sequenced in a study of blood T cell repertoires in COVID-19. The assay was immunoSEQ multiplex PCR, and TCRdb's table has in-frame clones only and misses some. Of about 190,000 clones detected, around 84% appear once; the ten largest clones hold over 13%. Sequencing used peripheral blood. These receptors originate from a man younger than 45 with active or convalescent COVID-19.

V and J are TRBV6-2 or TRBV6-3 and TRBJ1-5, with 8 nucleotides matching TRBD1. In germline, CDR1 is MNHEY, CDR2 SVGEGT. This CDR3 contains 15 residues. Unmatched junction bases numbered 9, after V lost 6 bases and J lost 5 bases. This CDR3 is CASSPRTGNDQPQHF. The CDR3 region has the DNA TGTGCCAGCAGCCCCAGGACAGGGAACGATCAGCCCCAGCATTTT.

This rearrangement joins TRBV29-1 to TRBJ1-2; possible D gene TRBD1, 5 bases. The V and J ends lost 6 bases and 4 bases respectively, with 12 bases between them. The germline gives CDR1 SQVTM, CDR2 ANQGSEA. This CDR3 comprises 12 residues. The CDR3 sequence is CSVQPDSYGYTF. The CDR3 DNA follows: TGCAGCGTCCAACCCGACAGCTATGGCTACACCTTC.

CDR3 region: CASSLPPPQYGYTF. In nucleotides, the CDR3 is TGTGCCAGCAGCTTACCTCCGCCTCAGTATGGCTACACCTTC. V is TRBV11-2 and J is TRBJ1-2; no firm D call. Trimming took 2 bases from V and 5 from J, leaving 12 bases between them. The length of the CDR3 is 14 residues. The germline V gene has CDR1 SGHAT and CDR2 FQNNGV. Together with reference TRBV11-2 and TRBJ1-2, the CDR3 gives the full variable domain: EAGVAQSPRYKIIEKRQSVAFWCNPISGHATLYWYQQILGQGPKLLIQFQNNGVVDDSQLPKDRFSAERLKGVDSTLKIQPAKLEDSAVYLCASSLPPPQYGYTFGSGTRLTVV.

V and J are TRBV23-1 and TRBJ2-3, with 9 nucleotides matching TRBD1. Being an ORF, TRBV23-1 has a function that is uncertain. The CDR3 loop spans 17 amino acids. Losses at the gene ends were 0 bases for V and 4 bases for J; bases not matched to a gene: 8. The CDR3 region is CASSQSGDRAGSDTQYF. Here the CDR3 DNA reads TGCGCCAGCAGTCAATCGGGGGACAGGGCAGGGTCAGATACGCAGTATTTT.

The rearrangement uses TRBV9 and TRBJ2-1; 8 nucleotides align to TRBD1. V gave up 2 bases and J gave up 8 bases; unmatched junction bases: 6. The CDR3 length is 14 residues. Germline CDR1 and CDR2: SGDLS and YYNGEE. This CDR3 reads CASSVSGTGYEQFF. The DNA of the CDR3 is TGTGCCAGCAGCGTGTCCGGGACAGGCTATGAGCAGTTCTTC.

This chain uses TRBV19 with TRBJ1-4; D possibly corresponds to TRBD1 (5 bases). V lost 8 bases and J 8 bases, leaving 18 bases between the germline ends. The CDR3 runs 14 residues. CDR1 is LNHDA and CDR2 is SQIVND in the germline V gene (reference sequence). The CDR3 protein is CASSPGGGAEKLFF. The CDR3 region has the DNA TGTGCCAGTTCCCCTGGGGGAGGCGCAGAAAAACTGTTTTTT.

The V gene is TRBV2, the J gene TRBJ1-1; D unresolved. The germline gives CDR1 SNHLY, CDR2 FYNNEI. The CDR3 spans 13 residues. The V end lost 1 base, the J end lost 3 bases, and 6 bases lay between the germline ends. CDR3 residues: CASSEGEYTEAFF. The CDR3 region has the DNA TGTGCCAGCAGTGAAGGGGAGTACACTGAAGCTTTCTTT.

V usage is TRBV18 and J usage is TRBJ2-5; 10 positions match TRBD2. CDR3 length equals 17 residues. CDR1 is KGHSH, CDR2 LQKENI, per germline. Losses at the gene ends were 0 bases for V and 6 bases for J; bases not matched to a gene: 10. Here the CDR3 DNA reads TGTGCCAGCTCACCACCCTCCCCTAGCGGGGGTATCAAGACCCAGTACTTC. It is translated as CASSPPSPSGGIKTQYF.

The J gene is TRBJ1-5, the V gene TRBV7-9; 8 bases align to TRBD1. The CDR3 sequence is 15 residues long. V lost 0 bases, J lost 4 bases, and 2 bases stayed unmatched. Germline V CDR1 and CDR2: SEHNR, FQNEAQ (reference sequence). The DNA for the CDR3 is TGTGCCAGCAGCTTAGCGGACAGGGAAAATCAGCCCCAGCATTTT. Translating it yields CASSLADRENQPQHF.